What follows are 17 T cell receptor beta chains derived from one specimen sequenced in a study of cytomegalovirus exposure and HLA in healthy donors. The PCR had 60 Vbeta and 13 Jbeta primers. Only in-frame clones appear in the TCRdb table, and some are missing; sequencing was by immunoSEQ multiplex PCR. Of around 220,000 clones listed, roughly 80% are singletons. Sequenced input: PBMCs. These TCRs come from a girl aged 2 to 10 in good health and CMV-seronegative.

The genes are TRBV6-6 and TRBJ2-3, with TRBD2 matching over 7 bases. Germline-derived CDR1 and CDR2 are MNHNY and SVGAGI (reference sequence). V dropped 5 bases and J dropped 2; count of bases not matched to a gene: 10. The CDR3 consists of 16 residues. The CDR3 loop is CASSRGASGNTDTQYF. CDR3 bases: TGTGCCAGCAGTCGAGGAGCTAGCGGCAACACAGATACGCAGTATTTT.

The V and J genes are TRBV2 and TRBJ2-7; 9 nucleotides agree with TRBD2. The CDR3 runs to 12 residues. Germline CDR1 and CDR2: SNHLY and FYNNEI. V lost 9 bases and J lost 2; bases outside the gene matches: 2. The CDR3 DNA sequence: TGTGCCAGATCTAGCGGGGCCTACGAGCAGTACTTC. The encoded protein is CARSSGAYEQYF.

The chain carries TRBV10-3 and TRBJ2-1; D gene uncertain. There are 15 residues in the CDR3. CDR1 is ENHRY, CDR2 SYGVKD, per germline. Trimming removed 0 bases at V and 6 bases at J, with 12 bases between. Here the CDR3 DNA reads TGTGCCATCAGTGAGTCGACTGGTCCCCCCAATGAGCAGTTCTTC. It yields the protein CAISESTGPPNEQFF.

CDR3 region: CASSYGRTYEQYF. The CDR3 bases are TGTGCCAGCAGTTACGGCAGAACCTACGAGCAGTACTTC. This chain joins TRBV6-6 and TRBJ2-7; D not resolved. The V gene's germline CDR1 is MNHNY and CDR2 SVGAGI (reference sequence). Trimming took off 2 bases at V and 2 bases at J, with 7 bases between the two ends. This CDR3 has 13 amino acids.

The J gene is TRBJ1-1, the V gene TRBV2, with D unresolved. The germline gives CDR1 SNHLY, CDR2 FYNNEI. V lost 5 bases to trimming and J lost 3 bases, with 10 bases between them. This CDR3 contains 13 residues. CDR3 region: CASSFLGDTEAFF. As DNA, the CDR3 is TGTGCCAGCAGTTTCCTCGGGGACACTGAAGCTTTCTTT.

V gene TRBV9 combines with J gene TRBJ2-5, with D uncertain. V was shortened by 4 bases and J by 5 bases, with 12 bases between the two germline ends. Germline loops: CDR1 SGDLS, CDR2 YYNGEE. This CDR3 comprises 13 residues. Here the CDR3 reads CASSRGDFETQYF. The CDR3 nucleotides are TGTGCCAGCAGCCGCGGAGATTTCGAGACCCAGTACTTC.

This clone turned up a few times. The V call is TRBV5-1, the J call TRBJ1-2; 12 bases are shared with TRBD1. This CDR3 is 14 amino acids long. With 3 bases clipped from V and 5 bases from J, the junction kept 2 bases outside the gene matches. Germline V lookup: CDR1 SGHRS, CDR2 YFSETQ. The CDR3: CASSWGQGAYGYTF. CDR3 nucleotide sequence: TGCGCCAGCAGCTGGGGACAGGGGGCTTATGGCTACACCTTC.

V gene TRBV4-1 combines with J gene TRBJ2-7; 9 positions agree with TRBD2. Germline V gene data show CDR1 as MGHRA and CDR2 as YSYEKL. V lost 4 bases and J lost 1; bases outside the gene matches: 8. This CDR3 is built from 16 residues. The CDR3 here is CASSRLGLAVSYEQYF. The CDR3, as DNA: TGCGCCAGCAGCCGATTGGGACTAGCTGTATCCTACGAGCAGTACTTC.

This sequence joins TRBV25-1 and TRBJ2-7; D possibly corresponds to TRBD1 (6 bases). The CDR3 is made up of 14 amino acids. V dropped 4 bases and J dropped 4 bases, with 14 bases sitting between them. CDR1 is MGHDK and CDR2 is SYGVNS in the germline V gene. DNA for the CDR3: TGTGCCAGCAGTGTAGGGGGTTTGACTTACGAGCAGTACTTC. It encodes CASSVGGLTYEQYF.

The rearrangement joins TRBV6-1 to TRBJ1-2; TRBD1 matches 8 bases. The trim removed 5 bases at V and 8 bases at J, leaving 10 bases unmatched. Per germline, CDR1 MNHNS and CDR2 SASEGT. This CDR3 region has 14 residues. The CDR3 sequence: CASSTDRVTGGYTF. The CDR3 nucleotides read TGTGCCAGCAGTACGGACAGGGTAACGGGCGGCTACACCTTC.

The chain carries TRBV5-1 and TRBJ2-6; D is perhaps TRBD2 (5 bases). The germline gives CDR1 SGHRS, CDR2 YFSETQ. The CDR3 is 13 amino acids. Trimming took off 2 bases at V and 10 bases at J, with 10 bases between the two ends. CDR3 amino acids: CASSLDGGNVLTF. The CDR3 DNA reads as TGCGCCAGCAGCTTAGACGGAGGAAACGTCCTGACTTTC.

This clone was detected only a few times. V gene TRBV5-4 combines with J gene TRBJ2-7, with a tentative D call TRBD2 (5 bases). The CDR3 sequence is 15 residues long. Germline CDR1 is SGHNT and CDR2 is YYREEE (reference sequence). V dropped 0 bases and J dropped 2 bases, with 12 bases sitting between them. CDR3 in amino acids: CASSLGRPGTYEQYF. In DNA, the CDR3 is TGTGCCAGCAGCTTGGGACGGCCCGGGACCTACGAGCAGTACTTC.

V is TRBV9 and J is TRBJ2-5; D possibly corresponds to TRBD2 (6 bases). This CDR3 contains 15 residues. V dropped 0 bases and J dropped 4 bases, with 13 bases sitting between them. CDR1 and CDR2 (germline): SGDLS, YYNGEE. The CDR3 loop reads CASSVGYETRETQYF. The CDR3, as DNA: TGTGCCAGCAGCGTAGGTTATGAGACTAGAGAGACCCAGTACTTC. The full variable domain, completed using reference TRBV9 and TRBJ2-5, is DSGVTQTPKHLITATGQRVTLRCSPRSGDLSVYWYQQSLDQGLQFLIQYYNGEERAKGNILERFSAQQFPDLHSELNLSSLELGDSALYFCASSVGYETRETQYFGPGTRLLVL.

The V gene is TRBV5-6, the J gene TRBJ2-3; 8 nucleotides align to TRBD2. The CDR3 loop spans 16 amino acids. Per germline, CDR1 SGHDT and CDR2 YYEEEE. Trimming removed 2 bases from V and 0 bases from J; junction bases left unmatched: 5. CDR3 nucleotides: TGTGCCAGCAGCTTCAACGGGGGGGCTAGCACAGATACGCAGTATTTT. Translated, it gives CASSFNGGASTDTQYF.

A note on this clone: The CDR3 ends on some other residue instead of the conserved phenylalanine or tryptophan, so this is likely a read error. The CDR3 reads CASSLGGQGEQYL. Written as DNA, the CDR3 is TGTGCCAGCAGCTTAGGGGGACAAGGCGAGCAGTACCTC. The chain has TRBV11-3 and TRBJ2-7; possible D gene TRBD1, 6 bases. The CDR3 has 13 residues. Germline assignment: CDR1 SGHNT and CDR2 YENEEA. V was cut by 1 base and J by 6 bases, with 10 bases left in between.

The chain couples TRBV5-1 to TRBJ2-5, with D unclear. The CDR3 spans 12 residues. V was shortened by 5 bases and J by 4 bases, with 9 bases between the two germline ends. Germline V gene sequence: CDR1 SGHRS, CDR2 YFSETQ. In nucleotides, the CDR3 is TGCGCCAGCAGGGCATCAGTAGAGACCCAGTACTTC. It is translated as CASRASVETQYF.

V is TRBV27 and J is TRBJ2-5; 7 bases fit TRBD1. The end of the DNA fits TRBJ2-7 better, so the J call may be wrong. The CDR3 has 14 amino acids. Germline V gives CDR1 MNHEY, CDR2 SMNVEV (reference sequence). The DNA of the CDR3 is TGTGCCAGCAGTCCCACGGGACAGTCCCACGAGCAGTACTTC. As protein: CASSPTGQSHEQYF.